This T cell receptor beta chain comes out of a study of cytotoxic CD8 clonotypes in ibrutinib-treated CLL. At the level of the study: Responses: about 25 partial, 2 complete; after median about 70 months, approximately 15 stayed remitted, 12 progressed.

Using immunoSEQ multiplex PCR, the repertoire was profiled, and TCRdb retains in-frame clones only, with some absent. The sample contains approximately 23,000 clones, about 68% of which appear only once. Remarks on this clone: Its antigen is still unknown.

The CDR3 loop spans 15 amino acids. Per the germline V gene, CDR1 is LNHDA and CDR2 is SQIVND (reference sequence). V shed 6 bases and J 5 bases; nucleotides not matched to a gene: 7. PBMCs that had been cryopreserved were the source of approximately 2 micrograms of genomic DNA for TCR beta libraries. General study points: Progressing patients had sampling times that differed from those of sustained-remission patients.

This chain links TRBV19 with TRBJ2-7; 13 bases fit TRBD2. This TCR derives from a human donor with chronic lymphocytic leukemia. This sample comprised PBMCs, obtained before ibrutinib treatment. This CDR3 reads CASRPQLAGGNEQYF. CDR3 DNA sequence: TGTGCCAGTAGACCTCAACTAGCGGGAGGGAACGAGCAGTACTTC.